This TCR beta chain comes out of a study of blood T cell repertoires in COVID-19. The sample holds one count of this clone. Germline V gene sequence: CDR1 SGHKS, CDR2 YYEKEE (reference sequence). This CDR3 region has 14 residues. Trimming at V came to 3 bases and at J to 2 bases, leaving 2 bases not matched to a gene. Data came from immunoSEQ multiplex PCR; TCRdb stores just in-frame clones and leaves some out. The data contain 90,000 or so clones, about 84% of them singletons. Input material: peripheral blood. J is TRBJ2-7 and V is TRBV5-5; 10 nucleotides agree with TRBD2. The sequence was collected from a man at least 80 years old with active or convalescent COVID-19. Here the CDR3 reads CASSSSGGAYEQYF. The CDR3 nucleotides are TGTGCCAGCAGCTCTAGCGGGGGAGCCTACGAGCAGTACTTC.